This paragraph reports one T cell receptor (beta chain). Its antigen is still unknown. Trimming removed 5 bases from V and 1 base from J, with 10 bases in between. Germline values: CDR1 DFQATT, CDR2 SNEGSKA (reference sequence). This CDR3 region has 13 residues. A single record per CDR3 protein comes from TCRdb applying MiXCR to the RT-PCR reads. Of some 500,000 distinct CDR3 sequences listed, about 25% are singletons. This specimen comes from a study of response to subunit inactivated influenza vaccine. Study results and caveats: New T cells are recruited in small numbers by each seasonal influenza vaccination, according to the authors' suggestion.

Sequences were derived from CD4+ T cells sorted from PBMCs, sampled 4 to 6 days after vaccination. The TCR comes from a man in his fifties or sixties who received an inactivated influenza vaccine. This chain uses TRBV20-1 with TRBJ2-3; weak D call: TRBD2 (5 bases). The CDR3 spells CSALRGGTDTQYF. The CDR3 DNA sequence: TGCAGTGCTCTCCGGGGAGGCACAGATACGCAGTATTTT.